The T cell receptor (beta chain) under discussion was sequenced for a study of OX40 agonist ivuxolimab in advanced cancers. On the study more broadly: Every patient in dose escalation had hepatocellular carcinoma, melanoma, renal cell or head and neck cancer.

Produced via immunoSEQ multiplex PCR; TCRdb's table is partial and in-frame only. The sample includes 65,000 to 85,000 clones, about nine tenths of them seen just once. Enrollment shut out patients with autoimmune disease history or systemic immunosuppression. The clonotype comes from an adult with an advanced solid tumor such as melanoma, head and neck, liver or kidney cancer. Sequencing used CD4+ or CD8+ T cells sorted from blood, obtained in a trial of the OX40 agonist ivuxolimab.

The CDR3 DNA sequence: TGTGCCAGCCGACGGAACCGAGACCCCCCCTACGAGCAGTACTTC. Translation: CASRRNRDPPYEQYF. V gene TRBV6-6 combines with J gene TRBJ2-7; no firm D call. Germline V gene sequence: CDR1 MNHNY, CDR2 SVGAGI (reference sequence). The CDR3 is made up of 15 amino acids. Trimming shortened V by 8 bases and J by 2 bases, and 19 bases separated the two germline ends.